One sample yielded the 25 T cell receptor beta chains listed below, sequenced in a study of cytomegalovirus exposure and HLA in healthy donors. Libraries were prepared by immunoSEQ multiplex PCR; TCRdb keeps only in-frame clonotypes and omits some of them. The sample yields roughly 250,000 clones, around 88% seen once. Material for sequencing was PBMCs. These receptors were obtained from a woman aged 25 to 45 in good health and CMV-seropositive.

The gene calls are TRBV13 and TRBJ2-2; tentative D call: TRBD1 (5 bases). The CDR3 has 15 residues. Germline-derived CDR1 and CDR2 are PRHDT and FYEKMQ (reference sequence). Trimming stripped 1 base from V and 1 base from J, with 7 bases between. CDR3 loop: CASSLEQGNTGELFF. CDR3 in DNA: TGTGCCAGCAGCTTAGAGCAGGGGAACACCGGGGAGCTGTTTTTT.

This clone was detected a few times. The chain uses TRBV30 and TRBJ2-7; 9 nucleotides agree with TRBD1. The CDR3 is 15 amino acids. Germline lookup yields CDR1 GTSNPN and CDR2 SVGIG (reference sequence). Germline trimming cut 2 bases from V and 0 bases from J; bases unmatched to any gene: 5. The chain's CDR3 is CAWSPRTGVSYEQYF. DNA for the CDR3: TGTGCCTGGAGTCCCCGGACAGGGGTCTCCTACGAGCAGTACTTC.

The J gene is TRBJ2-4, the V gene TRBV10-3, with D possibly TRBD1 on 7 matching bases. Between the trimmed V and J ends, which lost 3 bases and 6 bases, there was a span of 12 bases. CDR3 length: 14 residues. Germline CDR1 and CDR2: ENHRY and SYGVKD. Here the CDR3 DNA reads TGTGCCATCAGTGATTGGAGGGGGCCAAACATTCAGTACTTC. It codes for CAISDWRGPNIQYF.

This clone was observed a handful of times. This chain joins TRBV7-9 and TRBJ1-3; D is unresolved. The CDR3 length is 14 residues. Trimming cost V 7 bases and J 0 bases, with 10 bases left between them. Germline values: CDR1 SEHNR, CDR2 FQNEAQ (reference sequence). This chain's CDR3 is CASNIGSSGNTIYF. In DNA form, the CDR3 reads TGTGCCAGCAATATCGGGAGCTCTGGAAACACCATATATTTT.

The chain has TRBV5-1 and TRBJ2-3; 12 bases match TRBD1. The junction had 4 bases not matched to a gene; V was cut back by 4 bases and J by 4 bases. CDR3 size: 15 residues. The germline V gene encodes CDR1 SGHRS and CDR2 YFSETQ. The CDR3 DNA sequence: TGCGCCAGCAGCAGGGACAGGGGGCCCGCAGATACGCAGTATTTT. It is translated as CASSRDRGPADTQYF.

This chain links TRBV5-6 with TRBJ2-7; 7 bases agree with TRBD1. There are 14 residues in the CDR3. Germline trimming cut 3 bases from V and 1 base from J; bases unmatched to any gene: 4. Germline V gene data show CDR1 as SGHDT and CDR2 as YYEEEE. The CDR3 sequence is CASSSPTGSYEQYF. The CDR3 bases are TGTGCCAGCAGCTCCCCGACAGGGTCCTACGAGCAGTACTTC.

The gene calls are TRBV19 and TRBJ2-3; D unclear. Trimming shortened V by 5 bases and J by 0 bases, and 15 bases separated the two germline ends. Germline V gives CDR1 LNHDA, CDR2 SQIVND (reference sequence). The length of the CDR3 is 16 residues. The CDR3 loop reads CASSLMRVSSTDTQYF. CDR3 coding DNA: TGTGCCAGTAGTTTGATGAGAGTAAGTAGCACAGATACGCAGTATTTT. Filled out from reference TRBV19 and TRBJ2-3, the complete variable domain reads DGGITQSPKYLFRKEGQNVTLSCEQNLNHDAMYWYRQDPGQGLRLIYYSQIVNDFQKGDIAEGYSVSREKKESFPLTVTSAQKNPTAFYLCASSLMRVSSTDTQYFGPGTRLTVL.

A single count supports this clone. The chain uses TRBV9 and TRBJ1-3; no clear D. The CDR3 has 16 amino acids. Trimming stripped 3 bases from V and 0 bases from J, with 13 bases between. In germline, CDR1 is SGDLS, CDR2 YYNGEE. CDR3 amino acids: CASSALLEGSGNTIYF. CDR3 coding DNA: TGTGCCAGCAGCGCCCTACTTGAGGGCTCTGGAAACACCATATATTTT.

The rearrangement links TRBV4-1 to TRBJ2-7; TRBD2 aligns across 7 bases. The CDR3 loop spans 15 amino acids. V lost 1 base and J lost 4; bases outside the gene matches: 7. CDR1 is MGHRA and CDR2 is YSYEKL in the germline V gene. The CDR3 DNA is TGCGCCAGCAGCCAAGTTGGGAGGGTAGGGTACGAGCAGTACTTC. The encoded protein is CASSQVGRVGYEQYF.

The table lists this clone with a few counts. CDR3 sequence (DNA): TGTGCCAGCAGCCAAGAGCTGCGGAACACTGAAGCTTTCTTT. It specifies CASSQELRNTEAFF. V gene TRBV4-2 combines with J gene TRBJ1-1; D unresolved. The germline V gene has CDR1 LGHNA and CDR2 YNFKEQ. CDR3 length equals 14 residues. Trimming shortened V by 0 bases and J by 1 base, and 6 bases separated the two germline ends.

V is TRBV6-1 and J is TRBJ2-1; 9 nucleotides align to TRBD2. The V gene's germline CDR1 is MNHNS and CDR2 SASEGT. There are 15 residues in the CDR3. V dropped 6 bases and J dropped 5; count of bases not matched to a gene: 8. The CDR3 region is CASRPLAGVNNEQFF. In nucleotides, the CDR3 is TGTGCCAGCAGGCCACTAGCGGGCGTCAACAATGAGCAGTTCTTC.

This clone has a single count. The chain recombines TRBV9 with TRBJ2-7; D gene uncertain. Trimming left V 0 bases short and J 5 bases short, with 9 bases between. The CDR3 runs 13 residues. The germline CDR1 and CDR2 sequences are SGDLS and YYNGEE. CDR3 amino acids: CASSVDQRHEQYF. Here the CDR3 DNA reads TGTGCCAGCAGCGTAGATCAGCGCCACGAGCAGTACTTC.

The DNA of the CDR3 is TGTGCCAGCAGTTACTATAGGGGGCCCTACGAGCAGTACTTC. It yields the protein CASSYYRGPYEQYF. J is TRBJ2-7 and V is TRBV6-6; TRBD1 agrees at 7 bases. This CDR3 contains 14 residues. Germline CDR1 MNHNY, CDR2 SVGAGI (reference sequence). After removal of 1 base from V and 2 bases from J, the junction contained 2 bases not matched to a gene.

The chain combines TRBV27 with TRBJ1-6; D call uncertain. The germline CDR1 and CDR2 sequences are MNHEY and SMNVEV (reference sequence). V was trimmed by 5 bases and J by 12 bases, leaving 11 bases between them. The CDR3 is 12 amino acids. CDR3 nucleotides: TGTGCCAGCAGTCCTCCGGGTGGACCCCTCCACTTT. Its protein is CASSPPGGPLHF.

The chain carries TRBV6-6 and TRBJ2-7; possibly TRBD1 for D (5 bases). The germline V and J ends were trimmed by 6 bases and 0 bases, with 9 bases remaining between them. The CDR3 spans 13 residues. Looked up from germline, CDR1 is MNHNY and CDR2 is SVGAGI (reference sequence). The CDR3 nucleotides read TGTGCCAGCAGAACAGGTAACTCCTACGAGCAGTACTTC. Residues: CASRTGNSYEQYF.

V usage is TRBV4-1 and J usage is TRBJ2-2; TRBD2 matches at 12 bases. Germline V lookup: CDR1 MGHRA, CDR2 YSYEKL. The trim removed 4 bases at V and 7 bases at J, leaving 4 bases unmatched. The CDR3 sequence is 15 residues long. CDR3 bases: TGCGCCAGCAGCCGCGGACTAGCGGGGAGCGGGGAGCTGTTTTTT. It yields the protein CASSRGLAGSGELFF.

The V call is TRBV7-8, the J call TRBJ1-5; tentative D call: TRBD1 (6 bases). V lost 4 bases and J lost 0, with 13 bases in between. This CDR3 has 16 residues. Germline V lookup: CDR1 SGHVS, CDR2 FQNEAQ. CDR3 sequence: CASSWGRGHSNQPQHF. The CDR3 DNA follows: TGTGCCAGCAGCTGGGGGCGAGGACATAGCAATCAGCCCCAGCATTTT.

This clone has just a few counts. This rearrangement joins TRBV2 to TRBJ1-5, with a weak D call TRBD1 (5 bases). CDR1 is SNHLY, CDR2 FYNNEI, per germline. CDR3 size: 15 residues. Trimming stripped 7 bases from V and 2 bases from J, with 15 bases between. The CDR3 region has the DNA TGTGCCAGCATGGTGTCAGGGATGGGCAATCAGCCCCAGCATTTT. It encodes CASMVSGMGNQPQHF.

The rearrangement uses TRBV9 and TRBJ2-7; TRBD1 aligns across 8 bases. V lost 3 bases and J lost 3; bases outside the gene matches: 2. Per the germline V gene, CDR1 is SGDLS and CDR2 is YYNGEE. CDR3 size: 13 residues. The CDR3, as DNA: TGTGCCAGCAGCGGGACAGGGAGCTACGAGCAGTACTTC. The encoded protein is CASSGTGSYEQYF. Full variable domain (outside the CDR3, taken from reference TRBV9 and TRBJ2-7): DSGVTQTPKHLITATGQRVTLRCSPRSGDLSVYWYQQSLDQGLQFLIQYYNGEERAKGNILERFSAQQFPDLHSELNLSSLELGDSALYFCASSGTGSYEQYFGPGTRLTVT.

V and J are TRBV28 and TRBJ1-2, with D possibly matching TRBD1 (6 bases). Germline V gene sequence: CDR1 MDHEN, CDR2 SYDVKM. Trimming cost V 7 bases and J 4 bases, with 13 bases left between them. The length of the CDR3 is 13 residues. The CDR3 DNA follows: TGTGCCAGCACTCTACAGGGTTTCTATGGCTACACCTTC. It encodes CASTLQGFYGYTF.

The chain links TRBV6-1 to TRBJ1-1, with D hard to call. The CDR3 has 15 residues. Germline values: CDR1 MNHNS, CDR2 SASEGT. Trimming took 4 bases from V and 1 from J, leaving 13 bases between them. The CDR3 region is CASSASPPPNTEAFF. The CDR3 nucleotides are TGTGCCAGCAGTGCGAGCCCTCCCCCGAACACTGAAGCTTTCTTT.

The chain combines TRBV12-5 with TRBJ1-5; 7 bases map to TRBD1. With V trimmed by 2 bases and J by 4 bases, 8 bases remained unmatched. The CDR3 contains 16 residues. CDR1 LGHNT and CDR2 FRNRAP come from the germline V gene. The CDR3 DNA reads TGTGCTAGTGGTTTGTTGACAGGGAGGTGGAATCAGCCCCAGCATTTT. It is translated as CASGLLTGRWNQPQHF.

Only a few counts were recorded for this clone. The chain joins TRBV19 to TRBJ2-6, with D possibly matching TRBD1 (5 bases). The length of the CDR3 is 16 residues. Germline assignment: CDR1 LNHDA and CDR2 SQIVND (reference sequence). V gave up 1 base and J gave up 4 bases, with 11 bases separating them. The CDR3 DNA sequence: TGTGCCAGTAGTATAGGGGCAGGGAAGGGGGCCAACGTCCTGACTTTC. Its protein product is CASSIGAGKGANVLTF.

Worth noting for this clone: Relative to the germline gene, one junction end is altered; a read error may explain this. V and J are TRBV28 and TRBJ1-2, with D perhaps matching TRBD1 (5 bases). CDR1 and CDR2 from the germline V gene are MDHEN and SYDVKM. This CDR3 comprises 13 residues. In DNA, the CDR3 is TGTGCCAGCAGTCCTCCGGGACTTAGACTCAACGCCTTC. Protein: CASSPPGLRLNAF.

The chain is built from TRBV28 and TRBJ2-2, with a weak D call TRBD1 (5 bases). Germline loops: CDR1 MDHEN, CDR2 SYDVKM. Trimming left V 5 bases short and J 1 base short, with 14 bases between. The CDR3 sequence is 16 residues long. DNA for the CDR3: TGTGCCAGCAGTCTGCCGGCCACAGGGAACACCGGGGAGCTGTTTTTT. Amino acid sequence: CASSLPATGNTGELFF.